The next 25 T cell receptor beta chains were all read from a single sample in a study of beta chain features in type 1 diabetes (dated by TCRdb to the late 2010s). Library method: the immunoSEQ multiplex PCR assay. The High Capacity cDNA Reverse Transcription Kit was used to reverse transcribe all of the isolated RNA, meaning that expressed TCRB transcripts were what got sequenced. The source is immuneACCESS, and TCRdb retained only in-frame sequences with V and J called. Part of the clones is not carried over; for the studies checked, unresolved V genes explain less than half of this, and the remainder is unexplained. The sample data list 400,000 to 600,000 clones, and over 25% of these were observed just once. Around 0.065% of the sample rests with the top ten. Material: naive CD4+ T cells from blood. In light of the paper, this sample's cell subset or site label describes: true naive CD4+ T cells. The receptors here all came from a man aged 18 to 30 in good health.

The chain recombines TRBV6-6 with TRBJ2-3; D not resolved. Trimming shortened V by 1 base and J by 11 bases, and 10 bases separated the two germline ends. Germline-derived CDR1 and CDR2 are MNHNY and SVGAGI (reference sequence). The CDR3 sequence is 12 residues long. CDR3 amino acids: CASSYFQQMQYF. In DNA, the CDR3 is TGTGCCAGCAGTTACTTCCAGCAAATGCAGTATTTT.

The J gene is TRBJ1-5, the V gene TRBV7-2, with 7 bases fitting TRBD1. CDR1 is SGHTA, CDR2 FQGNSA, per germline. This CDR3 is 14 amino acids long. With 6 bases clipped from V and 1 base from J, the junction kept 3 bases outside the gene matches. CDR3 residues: CASSRGQSNQPQHF. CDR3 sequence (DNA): TGTGCCAGCAGTCGGGGACAGAGCAATCAGCCCCAGCATTTT.

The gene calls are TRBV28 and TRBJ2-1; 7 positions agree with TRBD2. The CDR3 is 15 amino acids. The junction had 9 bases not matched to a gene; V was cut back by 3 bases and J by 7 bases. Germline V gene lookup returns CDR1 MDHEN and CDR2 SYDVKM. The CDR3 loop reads CASSLGGGRLNEQFF. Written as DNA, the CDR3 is TGTGCCAGCAGTTTGGGTGGCGGGAGATTGAATGAGCAGTTCTTC.

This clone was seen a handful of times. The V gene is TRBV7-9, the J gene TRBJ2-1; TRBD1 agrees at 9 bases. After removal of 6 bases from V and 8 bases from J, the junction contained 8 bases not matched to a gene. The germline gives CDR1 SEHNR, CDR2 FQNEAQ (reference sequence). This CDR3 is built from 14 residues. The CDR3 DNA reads TGTGCCAGCAGGCCCCGGGACAGGGACCATGAGCAGTTCTTC. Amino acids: CASRPRDRDHEQFF.

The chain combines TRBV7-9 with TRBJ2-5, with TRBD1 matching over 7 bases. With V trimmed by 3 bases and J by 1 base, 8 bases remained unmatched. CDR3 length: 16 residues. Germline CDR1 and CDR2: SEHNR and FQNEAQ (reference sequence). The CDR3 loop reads CASSFRTGGRQETQYF. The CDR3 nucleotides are TGTGCCAGCAGCTTCCGGACAGGCGGCCGCCAAGAGACCCAGTACTTC. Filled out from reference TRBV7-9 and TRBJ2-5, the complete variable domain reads DTGVSQNPRHKITKRGQNVTFRCDPISEHNRLYWYRQTLGQGPEFLTYFQNEAQLEKSRLLSDRFSAERPKGSFSTLEIQRTEQGDSAMYLCASSFRTGGRQETQYFGPGTRLLVL.

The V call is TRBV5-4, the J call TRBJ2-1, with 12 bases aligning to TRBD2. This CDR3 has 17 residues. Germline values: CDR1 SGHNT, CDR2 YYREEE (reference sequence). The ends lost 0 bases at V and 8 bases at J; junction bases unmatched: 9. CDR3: CASSLAPTSGSFDEQFF. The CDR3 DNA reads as TGTGCCAGCAGCTTGGCCCCGACTAGCGGGAGTTTCGATGAGCAGTTCTTC.

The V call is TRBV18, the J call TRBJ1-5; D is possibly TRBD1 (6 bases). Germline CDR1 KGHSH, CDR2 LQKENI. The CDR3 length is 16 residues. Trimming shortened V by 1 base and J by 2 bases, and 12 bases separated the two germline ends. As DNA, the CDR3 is TGTGCCAGCTCACCACGAGAGGGGGGCGGCAATCAGCCCCAGCATTTT. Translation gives CASSPREGGGNQPQHF.

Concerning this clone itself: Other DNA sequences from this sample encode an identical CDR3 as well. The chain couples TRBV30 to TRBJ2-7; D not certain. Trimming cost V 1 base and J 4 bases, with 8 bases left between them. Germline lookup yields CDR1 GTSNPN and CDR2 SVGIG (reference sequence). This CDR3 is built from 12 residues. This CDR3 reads CAWSGGGYEQYF. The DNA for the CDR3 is TGTGCCTGGAGTGGGGGTGGGTACGAGCAGTACTTC.

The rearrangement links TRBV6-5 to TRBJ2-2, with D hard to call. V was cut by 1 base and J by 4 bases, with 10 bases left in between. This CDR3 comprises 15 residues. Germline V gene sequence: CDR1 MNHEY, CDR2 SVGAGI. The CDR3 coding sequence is TGTGCCAGCAGTTACTTCGGTGTTGGCACCGGGGAGCTGTTTTTT. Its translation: CASSYFGVGTGELFF.

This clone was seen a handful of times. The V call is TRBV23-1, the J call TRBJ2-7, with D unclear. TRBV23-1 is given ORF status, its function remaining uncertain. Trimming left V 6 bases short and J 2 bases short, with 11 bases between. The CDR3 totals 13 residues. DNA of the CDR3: TGCGCCAGCAGCCTCGGGTGTGCCTACGAGCAGTACTTC. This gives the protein CASSLGCAYEQYF.

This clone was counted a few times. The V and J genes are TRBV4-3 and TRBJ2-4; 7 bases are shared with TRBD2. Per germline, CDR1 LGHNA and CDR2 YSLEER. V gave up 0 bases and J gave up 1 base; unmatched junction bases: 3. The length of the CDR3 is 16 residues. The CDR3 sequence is CASSQDAGEAKNIQYF. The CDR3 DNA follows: TGCGCCAGCAGCCAAGATGCGGGGGAGGCCAAAAACATTCAGTACTTC.

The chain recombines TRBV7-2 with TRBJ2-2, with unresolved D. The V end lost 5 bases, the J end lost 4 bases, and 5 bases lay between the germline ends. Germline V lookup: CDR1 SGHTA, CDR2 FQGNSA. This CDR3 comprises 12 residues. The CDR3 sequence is CASSRFTGELFF. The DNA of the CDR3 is TGTGCCAGCAGCAGGTTCACCGGGGAGCTGTTTTTT.

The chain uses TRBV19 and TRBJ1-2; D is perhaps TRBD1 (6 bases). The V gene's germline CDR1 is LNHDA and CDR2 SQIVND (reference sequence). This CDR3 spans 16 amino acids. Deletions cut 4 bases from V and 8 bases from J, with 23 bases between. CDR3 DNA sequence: TGTGCCAGTAGTAGGTCGACAGGAGACTTATTAAAGGGCTACACCTTC. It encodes CASSRSTGDLLKGYTF.

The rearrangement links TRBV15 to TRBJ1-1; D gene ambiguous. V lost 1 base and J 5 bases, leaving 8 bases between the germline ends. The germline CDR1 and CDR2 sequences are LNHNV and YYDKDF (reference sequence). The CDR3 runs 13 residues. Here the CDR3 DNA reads TGTGCCACCAGCAGAGCCGGAGGGACTGAAGCTTTCTTT. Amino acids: CATSRAGGTEAFF.

The CDR3 spells CASSQQGTPYEQYF. The CDR3 DNA reads as TGTGCCAGCAGTCAACAGGGAACCCCCTACGAGCAGTACTTC. This chain joins TRBV6-5 and TRBJ2-7; weak D call: TRBD1 (6 bases). Per germline, CDR1 MNHEY and CDR2 SVGAGI. The CDR3 contains 14 residues. Deletions cut 5 bases from V and 2 bases from J, with 13 bases between.

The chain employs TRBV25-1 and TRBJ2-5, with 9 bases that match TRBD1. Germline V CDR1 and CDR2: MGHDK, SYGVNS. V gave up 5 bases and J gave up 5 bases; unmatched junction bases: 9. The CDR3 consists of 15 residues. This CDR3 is CASSSGTGLGETQYF. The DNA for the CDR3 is TGTGCCAGCAGTTCCGGGACAGGGCTTGGGGAGACCCAGTACTTC. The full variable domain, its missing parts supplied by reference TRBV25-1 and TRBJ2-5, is EADIYQTPRYLVIGTGKKITLECSQTMGHDKMYWYQQDPGMELHLIHYSYGVNSTEKGDLSSESTVSRIRTEHFPLTLESARPSHTSQYLCASSSGTGLGETQYFGPGTRLLVL.

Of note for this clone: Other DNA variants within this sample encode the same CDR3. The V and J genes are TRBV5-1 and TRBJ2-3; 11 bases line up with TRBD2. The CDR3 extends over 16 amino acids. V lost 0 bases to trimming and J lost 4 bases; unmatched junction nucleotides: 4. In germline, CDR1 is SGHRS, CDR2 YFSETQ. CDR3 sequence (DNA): TGCGCCAGCAGCTTGGGCCTAGCGGGAGGCGCAGATACGCAGTATTTT. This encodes CASSLGLAGGADTQYF.

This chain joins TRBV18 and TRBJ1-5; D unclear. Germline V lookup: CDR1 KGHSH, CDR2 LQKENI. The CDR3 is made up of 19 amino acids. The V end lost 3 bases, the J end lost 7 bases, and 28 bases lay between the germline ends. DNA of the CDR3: TGTGCCAGCTCACCTGGTGGTGGTCCGCGTACCTTAATTTCCCAGCCCCAGCATTTT. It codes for CASSPGGGPRTLISQPQHF.

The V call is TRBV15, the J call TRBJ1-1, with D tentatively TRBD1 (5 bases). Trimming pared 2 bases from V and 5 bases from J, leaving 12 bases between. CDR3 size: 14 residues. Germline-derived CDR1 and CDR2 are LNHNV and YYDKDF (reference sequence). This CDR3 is CATSRRTHLTEAFF. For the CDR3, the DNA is TGTGCCACCAGCAGACGGACACATCTAACTGAAGCTTTCTTT.

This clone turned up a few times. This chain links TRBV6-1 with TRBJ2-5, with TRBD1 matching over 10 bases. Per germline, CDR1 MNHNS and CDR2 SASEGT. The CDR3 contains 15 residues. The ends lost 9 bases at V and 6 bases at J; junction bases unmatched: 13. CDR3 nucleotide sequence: TGTGCCAGTGTGTGGGCGACAGGGGGCAGGCAGACCCAGTACTTC. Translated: CASVWATGGRQTQYF.

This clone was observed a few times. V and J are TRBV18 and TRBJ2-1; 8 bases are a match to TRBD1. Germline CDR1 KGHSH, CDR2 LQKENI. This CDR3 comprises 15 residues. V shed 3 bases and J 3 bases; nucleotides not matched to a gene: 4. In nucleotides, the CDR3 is TGTGCCAGCTCACCGCCGGGACAGGTCTACAATGAGCAGTTCTTC. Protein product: CASSPPGQVYNEQFF.

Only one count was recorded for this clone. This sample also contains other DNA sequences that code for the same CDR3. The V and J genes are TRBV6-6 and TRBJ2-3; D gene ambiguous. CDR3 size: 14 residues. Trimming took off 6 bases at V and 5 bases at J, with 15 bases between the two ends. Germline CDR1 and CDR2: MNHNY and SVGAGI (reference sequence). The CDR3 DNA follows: TGTGCCAGCAGCCCCGGGCCACGAGGAGATACGCAGTATTTT. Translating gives CASSPGPRGDTQYF.

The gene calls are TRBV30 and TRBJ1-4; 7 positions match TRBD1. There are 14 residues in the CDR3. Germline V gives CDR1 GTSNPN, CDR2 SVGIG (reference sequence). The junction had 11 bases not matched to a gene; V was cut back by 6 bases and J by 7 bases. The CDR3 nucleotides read TGTGCCTGCCTCCCCAGGGGGGAAGGTGAAAAACTGTTTTTT. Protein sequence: CACLPRGEGEKLFF.

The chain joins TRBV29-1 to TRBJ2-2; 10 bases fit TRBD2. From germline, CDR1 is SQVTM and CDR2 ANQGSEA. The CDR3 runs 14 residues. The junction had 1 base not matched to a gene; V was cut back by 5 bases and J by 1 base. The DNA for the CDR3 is TGCAGCGTTCGACTAGCGGGGAACACCGGGGAGCTGTTTTTT. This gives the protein CSVRLAGNTGELFF.

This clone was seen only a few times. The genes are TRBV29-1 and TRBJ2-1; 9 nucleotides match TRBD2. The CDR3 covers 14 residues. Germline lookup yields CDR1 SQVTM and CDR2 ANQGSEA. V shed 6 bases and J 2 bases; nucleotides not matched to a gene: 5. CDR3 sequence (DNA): TGCAGCGTCTTTAGCGGGAGCGCCTACAATGAGCAGTTCTTC. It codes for CSVFSGSAYNEQFF.